This T cell receptor beta chain was obtained from a study of PD-L1 blockade in urothelial cancer. Time point reported: peripheral blood 6 weeks after treatment start. From germline, CDR1 is MDHEN and CDR2 SYDVKM. J lost 0 bases, V lost 6 bases, and 5 bases had no gene match. The CDR3 spans 15 residues. TCRdb's copy holds only in-frame clones and misses some; the assay was immunoSEQ multiplex PCR. This sample has some 41,000 clones, with about four fifths found just once. This TCR came from a man aged 55 to 70 with urothelial cancer. This specimen consisted of PBMCs, obtained around atezolizumab (anti-PD-L1) treatment. This chain connects TRBV28 to TRBJ1-5; 7 positions match TRBD1. The CDR3 nucleotides are TGTGCCAGCAGGGGACAGAAATATAGCAATCAGCCCCAGCATTTT. Amino acid sequence: CASRGQKYSNQPQHF.